Presented here are 21 T cell receptor beta chains from one specimen sequenced in a study of CD8 T cells in Susac syndrome (dated by TCRdb to between 2018 and 2021). Libraries were made using the immunoSEQ multiplex PCR assay. RNA was extracted with the RNeasy kit and 0.5 to 1 ug was reverse transcribed using random hexamers. TCRdb took the public reads, trimmed them with fastp at Q25, ran MiXCR for clone calling and kept in-frame beta chains. Merged by CDR3 protein, the rows form single entries marked with the most common genes and DNA. This sample is represented by about 180,000 distinct CDR3 sequences; 85% to 95% of them were singletons. About 0.16% of the sample rests with the top ten. The sample comprised CD8+ T cells from PBMCs. The receptors were sampled from a human donor with multiple sclerosis.

The V call is TRBV19, the J call TRBJ1-2, with D possibly being TRBD1 (6 bases). Deletions cut 6 bases from V and 1 base from J, with 9 bases between. The CDR3 totals 13 residues. Germline V gene sequence: CDR1 LNHDA, CDR2 SQIVND (reference sequence). The CDR3 bases are TGTGCCAGTAGAAACAGGGATAACTATGGCTACACCTTC. Encoded protein: CASRNRDNYGYTF.

The V gene is TRBV28, the J gene TRBJ2-5, with 7 bases lining up with TRBD1. This CDR3 is built from 14 residues. V dropped 5 bases and J dropped 5; count of bases not matched to a gene: 8. Germline V lookup: CDR1 MDHEN, CDR2 SYDVKM. CDR3 sequence: CASSQPTGAETQYF. The CDR3 nucleotides are TGTGCCAGCAGTCAACCAACAGGGGCCGAGACCCAGTACTTC.

This chain joins TRBV4-1 and TRBJ2-3; TRBD1 agrees at 9 bases. The germline CDR1 and CDR2 sequences are MGHRA and YSYEKL. Trimming cost V 3 bases and J 6 bases; bases outside gene matches: 13. The CDR3 length is 17 residues. The chain's CDR3 is CASSQKGTGWARDTQYF. CDR3 bases: TGCGCCAGCAGCCAGAAGGGGACAGGGTGGGCCAGGGATACGCAGTATTTT.

The chain carries TRBV2 and TRBJ1-1; a weak D match, TRBD1 (6 bases). Germline V gives CDR1 SNHLY, CDR2 FYNNEI. V dropped 1 base and J dropped 8 bases, with 11 bases sitting between them. The CDR3 length is 13 residues. Written as DNA, the CDR3 is TGTGCCAGCAGTGAAGAGGCAGGGGACGAAGCTTTCTTT. It encodes CASSEEAGDEAFF.

The chain couples TRBV11-2 to TRBJ2-1, with 7 bases matching TRBD1. The CDR3 is 14 residues long. Germline V gene data show CDR1 as SGHAT and CDR2 as FQNNGV. J was trimmed by 8 bases and V by 3 bases; bases with no gene match: 7. CDR3 sequence (DNA): TGTGCCAGCAGCTTCACCTTAGGGGGCGATGAGCAGTTCTTC. Protein product: CASSFTLGGDEQFF.

The CDR3 sequence: CSAREWASYEQYF. CDR3 DNA: TGCAGTGCTAGAGAATGGGCTTCCTACGAGCAGTACTTC. This rearrangement joins TRBV20-1 to TRBJ2-7; D is unclear. Per germline, CDR1 DFQATT and CDR2 SNEGSKA (reference sequence). The CDR3 is 13 residues long. V was pared by 0 bases and J by 1 base, with 7 bases between.

This clonotype is a singleton in its sample. V is TRBV20-1 and J is TRBJ2-7; 10 bases match TRBD2. The germline V gene has CDR1 DFQATT and CDR2 SNEGSKA (reference sequence). Losses at the gene ends were 2 bases for V and 1 base for J; bases not matched to a gene: 8. This CDR3 contains 16 residues. The CDR3 loop reads CSARRMTSGPSYEQYF. Written as DNA, the CDR3 is TGCAGTGCTAGAAGGATGACTAGCGGGCCTTCCTACGAGCAGTACTTC.

The J gene is TRBJ2-1, the V gene TRBV3-1, with 16 bases aligning to TRBD2. The CDR3 has 20 residues. Germline V gene data show CDR1 as LGHDT and CDR2 as YNNKEL (reference sequence). Unmatched junction bases numbered 6, after V lost 0 bases and J lost 1 base. The CDR3: CASSQDGTSGGALSYNEQFF. For the CDR3, the DNA is TGTGCCAGCAGCCAAGATGGGACTAGCGGGGGGGCCCTTTCCTACAATGAGCAGTTCTTC.

This sequence joins TRBV4-1 and TRBJ2-7; D is undetermined. Germline V gene lookup returns CDR1 MGHRA and CDR2 YSYEKL. The germline V and J ends were trimmed by 4 bases and 6 bases, with 19 bases remaining between them. The CDR3 sequence is 15 residues long. CDR3 sequence reads: CASSREAVLVGEQYF. In nucleotides, the CDR3 is TGCGCCAGCAGCCGAGAAGCAGTTTTGGTAGGCGAGCAGTACTTC.

V gene TRBV28 combines with J gene TRBJ2-7, with D maybe TRBD2 (5 bases). Trimming pared 2 bases from V and 6 bases from J, leaving 11 bases between. Germline CDR1 MDHEN, CDR2 SYDVKM. CDR3 size: 13 residues. In nucleotides, the CDR3 is TGTGCCAGCAGTTTACGGCGGGCGGGCGAGCAGTACTTC. The encoded protein is CASSLRRAGEQYF.

V is TRBV25-1 and J is TRBJ1-1; 12 bases line up with TRBD1. V dropped 5 bases and J dropped 2; count of bases not matched to a gene: 3. This CDR3 contains 15 residues. Germline CDR1 MGHDK, CDR2 SYGVNS. The DNA for the CDR3 is TGTGCCAGCAGTTGGGACAGGGGGCTAAACACTGAAGCTTTCTTT. This sequence encodes CASSWDRGLNTEAFF.

V gene TRBV9 combines with J gene TRBJ2-5, with TRBD2 identical over 9 bases. Per the germline V gene, CDR1 is SGDLS and CDR2 is YYNGEE. V lost 3 bases and J lost 4; bases outside the gene matches: 10. The CDR3 spans 16 residues. The CDR3 here is CASSAWGGRARETQYF. The DNA for the CDR3 is TGTGCCAGCAGCGCTTGGGGCGGGAGGGCCAGAGAGACCCAGTACTTC. The whole variable domain, remainder taken from reference TRBV9 and TRBJ2-5, is DSGVTQTPKHLITATGQRVTLRCSPRSGDLSVYWYQQSLDQGLQFLIQYYNGEERAKGNILERFSAQQFPDLHSELNLSSLELGDSALYFCASSAWGGRARETQYFGPGTRLLVL.

V gene TRBV4-1 combines with J gene TRBJ2-6; D is ambiguous. Deletions cut 3 bases from V and 0 bases from J, with 9 bases between. CDR1 and CDR2 (germline): MGHRA, YSYEKL. The CDR3 is 16 amino acids. The CDR3 spells CASSHIRSSGANVLTF. CDR3 coding DNA: TGCGCCAGCAGCCACATCAGGAGCTCTGGGGCCAACGTCCTGACTTTC.

This chain uses TRBV24-1 with TRBJ1-5; D not certain. Trimming removed 4 bases from V and 0 bases from J, with 3 bases in between. The CDR3 spans 13 residues. Germline V gene lookup returns CDR1 KGHDR and CDR2 SFDVKD. In DNA, the CDR3 is TGTGCCACCAGTGAGAATAGCAATCAGCCCCAGCATTTT. Translating gives CATSENSNQPQHF.

This sequence joins TRBV9 and TRBJ2-1; 14 bases match TRBD2. CDR3 size: 17 residues. J was trimmed by 0 bases and V by 5 bases; bases with no gene match: 4. Germline V gives CDR1 SGDLS, CDR2 YYNGEE. The chain's CDR3 is CASSQGTSGSSYNEQFF. The CDR3 nucleotides are TGTGCCAGCAGTCAAGGGACTAGCGGGAGCTCCTACAATGAGCAGTTCTTC.

This chain joins TRBV7-8 and TRBJ2-4; no clear D gene. Germline CDR1 and CDR2: SGHVS and FQNEAQ. The CDR3 length is 15 residues. V lost 5 bases and J lost 0, with 11 bases in between. The CDR3 DNA is TGTGCCAGCAGCCCCCCAGCCCCAGCCAAAAACATTCAGTACTTC. Translation gives CASSPPAPAKNIQYF.

The chain employs TRBV28 and TRBJ2-2; 7 bases fit TRBD1. The germline V gene encodes CDR1 MDHEN and CDR2 SYDVKM. V was clipped by 10 bases and J by 3 bases; unmatched bases: 14. The CDR3 is 16 amino acids. The CDR3, as DNA: TGTGCCACCAGAAGACCTGGGGACAGCCACACCGGGGAGCTGTTTTTT. It is translated as CATRRPGDSHTGELFF.

V usage is TRBV5-1 and J usage is TRBJ2-3, with 7 positions matching TRBD2. CDR3 length: 14 amino acids. CDR1 is SGHRS, CDR2 YFSETQ, per germline. V lost 1 base and J lost 5; bases outside the gene matches: 4. The CDR3 spells CASSLYASGDTQYF. CDR3 bases: TGCGCCAGCAGCTTGTACGCTAGCGGAGATACGCAGTATTTT.

This chain connects TRBV4-2 to TRBJ2-5; D gene ambiguous. Per germline, CDR1 LGHNA and CDR2 YNFKEQ. CDR3 length equals 14 residues. Trimming shortened V by 0 bases and J by 4 bases, and 9 bases separated the two germline ends. CDR3 loop: CASSQERRGETQYF. The CDR3 bases are TGTGCCAGCAGCCAAGAGCGTCGCGGAGAGACCCAGTACTTC.

The chain carries TRBV9 and TRBJ1-1; 8 bases line up with TRBD1. Germline V lookup: CDR1 SGDLS, CDR2 YYNGEE. This CDR3 is built from 15 residues. V shed 3 bases and J 1 base; nucleotides not matched to a gene: 5. CDR3 sequence reads: CASSETGVPNTEAFF. CDR3 nucleotides: TGTGCCAGCAGCGAGACAGGGGTCCCGAACACTGAAGCTTTCTTT.

The chain carries TRBV7-3 and TRBJ2-2; D gene uncertain. This CDR3 has 12 residues. Germline CDR1 and CDR2: SGHTA and FQGTGA. The V and J ends lost 1 base and 4 bases respectively, with 1 base between them. This CDR3 reads CASSLITGELFF. The CDR3 DNA follows: TGTGCCAGCAGCTTAATCACCGGGGAGCTGTTTTTT.